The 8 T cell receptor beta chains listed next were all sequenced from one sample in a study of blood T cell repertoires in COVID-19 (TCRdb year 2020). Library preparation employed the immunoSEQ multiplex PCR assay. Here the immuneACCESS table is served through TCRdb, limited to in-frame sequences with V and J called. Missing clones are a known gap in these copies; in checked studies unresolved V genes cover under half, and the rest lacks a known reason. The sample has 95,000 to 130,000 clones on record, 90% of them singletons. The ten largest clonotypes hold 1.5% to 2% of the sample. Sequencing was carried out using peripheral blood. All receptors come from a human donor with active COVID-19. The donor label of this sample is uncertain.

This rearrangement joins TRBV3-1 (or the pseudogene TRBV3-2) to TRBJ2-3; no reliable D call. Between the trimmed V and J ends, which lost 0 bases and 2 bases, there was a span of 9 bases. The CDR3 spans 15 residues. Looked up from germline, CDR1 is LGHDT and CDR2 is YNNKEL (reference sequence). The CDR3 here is CASSQDPVNTDTQYF. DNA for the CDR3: TGTGCCAGCAGCCAAGATCCGGTTAACACAGATACGCAGTATTTT.

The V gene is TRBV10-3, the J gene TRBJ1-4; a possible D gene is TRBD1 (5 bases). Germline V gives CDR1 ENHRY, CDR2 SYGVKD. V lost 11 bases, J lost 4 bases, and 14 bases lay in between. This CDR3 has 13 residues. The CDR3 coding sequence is TGTGCCTCGCGGCCAGACAGTAATGAAAAACTGTTTTTT. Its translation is CASRPDSNEKLFF.

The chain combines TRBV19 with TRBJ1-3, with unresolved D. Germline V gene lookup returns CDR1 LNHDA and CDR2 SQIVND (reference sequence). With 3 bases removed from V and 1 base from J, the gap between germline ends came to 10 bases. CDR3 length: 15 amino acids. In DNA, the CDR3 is TGTGCCAGTAGTATTGGAGGGTGGTCTGGAAACACCATATATTTT. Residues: CASSIGGWSGNTIYF.

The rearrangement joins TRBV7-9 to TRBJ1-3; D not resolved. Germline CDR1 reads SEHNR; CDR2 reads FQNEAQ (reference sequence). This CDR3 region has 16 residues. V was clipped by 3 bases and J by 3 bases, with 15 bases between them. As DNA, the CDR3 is TGTGCCAGCAGCTTTCTGGTCCAGTACCTTGGAAACACCATATATTTT. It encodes CASSFLVQYLGNTIYF.

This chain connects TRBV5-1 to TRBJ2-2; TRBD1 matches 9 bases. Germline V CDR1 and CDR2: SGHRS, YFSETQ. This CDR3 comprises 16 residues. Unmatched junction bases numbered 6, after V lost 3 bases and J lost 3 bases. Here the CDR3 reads CASSSLTGGHTGELFF. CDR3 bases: TGCGCCAGCAGCTCACTGACAGGGGGTCACACCGGGGAGCTGTTTTTT.

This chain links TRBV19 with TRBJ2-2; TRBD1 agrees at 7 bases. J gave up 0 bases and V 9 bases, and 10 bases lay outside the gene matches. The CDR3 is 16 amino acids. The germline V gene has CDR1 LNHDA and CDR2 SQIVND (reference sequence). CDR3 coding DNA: TGTGCCAGCAGACCGACCGGGACAGCGAACACCGGGGAGCTGTTTTTT. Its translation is CASRPTGTANTGELFF. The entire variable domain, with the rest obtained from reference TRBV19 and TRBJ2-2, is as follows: DGGITQSPKYLFRKEGQNVTLSCEQNLNHDAMYWYRQDPGQGLRLIYYSQIVNDFQKGDIAEGYSVSREKKESFPLTVTSAQKNPTAFYLCASRPTGTANTGELFFGEGSRLTVL.

CDR3 bases: TGTGCCACCAGTGAGGGAACAGGGTACACCGGGGAGCTGTTTTTT. This gives the protein CATSEGTGYTGELFF. The V and J genes are TRBV24-1 and TRBJ2-2; a weak D match, TRBD1 (6 bases). Trimming removed 4 bases from V and 3 bases from J, with 11 bases in between. This CDR3 has 15 amino acids. Germline values: CDR1 KGHDR, CDR2 SFDVKD.

CDR3 nucleotide sequence: TGTGCCAGCAGCGTTCTTCCCTTTACCCGGGACAGGGTAATTAACGAGCAGTACTTC. This translates into CASSVLPFTRDRVINEQYF. The V and J genes are TRBV9 and TRBJ2-7; 9 bases are a match to TRBD1. Germline V CDR1 and CDR2: SGDLS, YYNGEE. The CDR3 is 19 amino acids. Germline trimming cut 2 bases from V and 5 bases from J; bases unmatched to any gene: 20.